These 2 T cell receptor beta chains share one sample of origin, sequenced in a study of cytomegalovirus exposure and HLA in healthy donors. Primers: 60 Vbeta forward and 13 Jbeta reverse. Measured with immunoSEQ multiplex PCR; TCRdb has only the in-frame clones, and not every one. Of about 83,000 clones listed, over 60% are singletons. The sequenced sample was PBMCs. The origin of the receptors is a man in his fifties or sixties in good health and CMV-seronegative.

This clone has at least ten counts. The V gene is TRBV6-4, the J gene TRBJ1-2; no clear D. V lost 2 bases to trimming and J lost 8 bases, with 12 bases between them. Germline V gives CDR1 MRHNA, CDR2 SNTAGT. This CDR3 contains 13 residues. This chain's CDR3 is CASSDKESGGYTF. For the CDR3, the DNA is TGTGCCAGCAGTGACAAGGAGTCGGGAGGCTACACCTTC.

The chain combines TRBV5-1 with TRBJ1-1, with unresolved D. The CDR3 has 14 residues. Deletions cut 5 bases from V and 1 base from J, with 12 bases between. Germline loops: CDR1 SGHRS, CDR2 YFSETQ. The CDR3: CASSYRLENTEAFF. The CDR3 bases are TGCGCCAGCAGTTATCGGTTAGAGAACACTGAAGCTTTCTTT.